This is a list of T cell receptor beta chains from one sample in a study of human T cells and chemical hapten exposure. TCRdb reanalysed the RACE reads using MiXCR and keeps one entry per CDR3 protein. The sample carries 80,000 to 100,000 distinct CDR3 sequences, 27% recorded once. Sequenced here: whole blood, sampled in connection with sensitization to the hapten diphenylcyclopropenone (DPC). These receptors were taken from a man between 35 and 55 years old with alopecia areata. Some clones in this sample may be carry-over from other donors' samples. Each CDR3 is given with its conserved first and last residue. The D gene is left open where the match is weak. The size of a clone is reported for some rows only, either as once, few or many, or as a class for expanded clones.

TRBV6-2/TRBV6-3	TRBJ1-1	NA	few	TGTGCCAGCAGCACCGACAGGCTAGGGGCGAACACTGAAGCTTTCTTT	CASSTDRLGANTEAFF
TRBV6-6	TRBJ2-5	NA	NA	TGTGCCAGCAGTCGCCAGACAGCCCAGCTAGAGACCCAGTACTTC	CASSRQTAQLETQYF
TRBV2	TRBJ2-3	TRBD1	few	TGTGCCAGCAGCGAGACAGGGGGCCCAGATACGCAGTATTTT	CASSETGGPDTQYF
TRBV27	TRBJ2-5	NA	NA	TGTGCCAGCAGTCCGTATGGGCCGGAGGAGACCCAGTACTTC	CASSPYGPEETQYF
TRBV20-1	TRBJ1-1	TRBD1	NA	TGCAGTGCTAGAGCACCGGGACAGGGAAAGGGCGGAACTGAAGCTTTCTTT	CSARAPGQGKGGTEAFF
TRBV6-2/TRBV6-3	TRBJ2-7	NA	NA	TGTGCCAGCAGCCGACAGGTTCTCAGCTCCTACGAGCAGTACTTC	CASSRQVLSSYEQYF
TRBV14	TRBJ2-1	NA	NA	TGTGCCAGCAGCCAAGACCTAACGGAGGCCTGGGGCAATGAGCAGTTCTTC	CASSQDLTEAWGNEQFF
TRBV27	TRBJ2-5	NA	NA	TGTGCCAGCAGTTCCCACCAAGAGACCCAGTACTTC	CASSSHQETQYF
TRBV7-9	TRBJ2-7	TRBD1	few	TGTGCCAGCAGCCCAGGGACAGGGTGGTGGGAGCAGTACTTC	CASSPGTGWWEQYF
TRBV9	TRBJ2-3	NA	many	TGTGCCAGCAGCCCCCGAGGACCGAGAGGGACAGGGACTAGCCAGGCGGAGAGCACAGATACGCAGTATTTT	CASSPRGPRGTGTSQAESTDTQYF
TRBV7-2	TRBJ2-6	TRBD1	NA	TGTGCCAGCAGACCGGGACAGGCGTACTCTGGGGCCAACGTCCTGACTTTC	CASRPGQAYSGANVLTF
TRBV20-1	TRBJ1-5	TRBD1	NA	TGCAGTGCTAGTGGTACCGGGACAGGGGCCCGGCCCCAGCATTTT	CSASGTGTGARPQHF
TRBV7-7	TRBJ2-5	NA	few	TGTGCCAGCAGCTTAGGAGATTTCGGCCAAGAGACCCAGTACTTC	CASSLGDFGQETQYF
TRBV20-1	TRBJ2-3	TRBD2	NA	TGCAGTGCTAACGGACTAGCGGATACGCAGTATTTT	CSANGLADTQYF
TRBV20-1	TRBJ2-3	NA	NA	TGCAGTGCTAGAGATCAACACTCGGGACGCACAGATACGCAGTATTTT	CSARDQHSGRTDTQYF
TRBV28	TRBJ2-1	TRBD2	medium-sized	TGTGCCAGCAGTTCTCGGACTAGCGGTTACTCCTACAATGAGCAGTTCTTC	CASSSRTSGYSYNEQFF
TRBV11-2	TRBJ2-3	TRBD2	NA	TGTGCCAGCAGACGACCCGGACTAGCGGGAGGCAGAGATACGCAGTATTTT	CASRRPGLAGGRDTQYF
TRBV27	TRBJ2-1	NA	NA	TGTGCCAGCAAGTACCGACTAGATTATGAGCAGTTCTTC	CASKYRLDYEQFF
TRBV6-5	TRBJ1-1	NA	few	TGTGCCAGCAGTTCCCCCAGAGGGGGAACTGAAGCTTTCTTT	CASSSPRGGTEAFF
TRBV5-1	TRBJ2-7	NA	many	TGCGCCAGCAGAGGACTGGGGGAGCAGTACTTC	CASRGLGEQYF
TRBV20-1	TRBJ2-4	NA	few	TGCAGTGCTAGAGATCCCAGGGGCATTCAGTACTTC	CSARDPRGIQYF
TRBV6-5	TRBJ1-5	NA	few	TGTGCCAGCAGTTACGGGCAGACTCATCAGCCCCAGCATTTT	CASSYGQTHQPQHF
TRBV6-2/TRBV6-3	TRBJ2-6	NA	NA	TGTGCCAGCAGTTACAGAACCGGGACACACTCTGGGGCCAACGTCCTGACTTTC	CASSYRTGTHSGANVLTF
TRBV27	TRBJ2-6	NA	NA	TGTGCCAGCAGTTTAATGCAGGGGGGTAGCTCTGGGGCCAACGTCCTGACTTTC	CASSLMQGGSSGANVLTF
TRBV12-3/TRBV12-4	TRBJ2-3	TRBD2	few	TGTGCCAGCAGTTTACGAGCGGGGGGAGGCACAGATACGCAGTATTTT	CASSLRAGGGTDTQYF
TRBV20-1	TRBJ2-1	NA	NA	TGCAGTGCTCGGTACAATGAGCAGTTCTTC	CSARYNEQFF
TRBV20-1	TRBJ2-3	TRBD2	few	TGCAGTGCTAGGGATAGACTAGCGTCTAGCACAGATACGCAGTATTTT	CSARDRLASSTDTQYF
TRBV10-3	TRBJ2-1	NA	NA	TGTGCCATAAACCGGGCTCCTTTCTTC	CAINRAPFF
TRBV7-2	TRBJ2-4	NA	once	TGTGCCAGCAGGGCTGAATCGTGGGGCAAAAACATTCAGTACTTC	CASRAESWGKNIQYF
TRBV7-8	TRBJ2-6	NA	few	TGTGCCAGCAGCCCGCTTGTTGGGGCCAACGTCCTGACTTTC	CASSPLVGANVLTF
TRBV10-3	TRBJ2-7	NA	few	TGTGCCATTGCCGGGACGGACTACGAGCAGTACTTC	CAIAGTDYEQYF
TRBV7-9	TRBJ2-2	NA	few	TGTGCCAGCAGTACTGGTCCCGGGGAGCTGTTTTTT	CASSTGPGELFF
TRBV20-1	TRBJ1-2	NA	NA	TGCAGTGCTAGAGAGGTCAGATACCCTGGAGGCTACACCTTC	CSAREVRYPGGYTF
TRBV29-1	TRBJ2-7	TRBD2	NA	TGCAGCGTAAAGGGACTAGCGGGAGGGACAGGCTACGAGCAGTACTTC	CSVKGLAGGTGYEQYF
TRBV9	TRBJ2-5	NA	NA	TGTGCCAGCAGTCGGACTCCAGGGCCTGAGACCCAGTACTTC	CASSRTPGPETQYF
TRBV27	TRBJ1-5	NA	few	TGTGCCAGCAGTTTTGAGGGGAGACAGCCCCAGCATTTT	CASSFEGRQPQHF
TRBV4-3	TRBJ2-7	NA	NA	TGCGCCAGCAGCCAAGAGTCAAGGGGCCTATCCTACGAGCAGTACTTC	CASSQESRGLSYEQYF
TRBV6-6	TRBJ2-6	NA	few	TGTGCCAGCAGGCGGACAGGGAGGGGCTCTGGGGCCAACGTCCTGACTTTC	CASRRTGRGSGANVLTF
TRBV9	TRBJ2-3	TRBD2	NA	TGTGCCAGCAGCGCCCGACTAGCGGGAGGAGGGCCGGCCACAGATACGCAGTATTTT	CASSARLAGGGPATDTQYF
TRBV20-1	TRBJ2-2	NA	NA	TGCAGTGCTAGAGATCAAGAACACAGGGCGAACACCGGGGAGCTGTTTTTT	CSARDQEHRANTGELFF
TRBV7-2	TRBJ1-6	NA	NA	TGTGCCAGCAGCTTATCCGGACAGAGTGATTCACCCCTCCACTTT	CASSLSGQSDSPLHF
TRBV23-1	TRBJ1-4	TRBD1	NA	TGCGCCAGCAGTCAAACGGACAGGGCTGATGAAAAACTGTTTTTT	CASSQTDRADEKLFF
TRBV9	TRBJ2-3	NA	few	TGTGCCAGCAGCCCGATACCGGGACTTCCAGGGGGGACGCAGTATTTT	CASSPIPGLPGGTQYF
TRBV27	TRBJ2-7	NA	NA	TGTGCCAGCAGACGAGCGGATCCATACGAGCAGTACTTC	CASRRADPYEQYF
TRBV6-6	TRBJ2-7	NA	few	TGTGCCAGCAGTACCTCGGCCTCCTACGAGCAGTACTTC	CASSTSASYEQYF
TRBV6-5	TRBJ2-7	NA	once	TGTGCCAGCAGTCATGGGTCTAGCCTAGGGGAGCAGTACTTC	CASSHGSSLGEQYF
TRBV28	TRBJ2-7	NA	NA	TGTGCCAGCGTCCAGGGCTACGAGCAGTACTTC	CASVQGYEQYF
TRBV6-2/TRBV6-3	TRBJ1-5	NA	few	TGTGCCAGCAGTTACACCAATAGCAATCAGCCCCAGCATTTT	CASSYTNSNQPQHF
TRBV7-9	TRBJ2-2	NA	NA	TGTGCCAGCAGTCATCGGGAGCTGTTTTTT	CASSHRELFF
TRBV12-3/TRBV12-4	TRBJ2-3	NA	NA	TGTGCCAGCAGATCTAGCGCTAGCACAGATACGCAGTATTTT	CASRSSASTDTQYF
TRBV5-1	TRBJ2-1	TRBD1	few	TGCGCCAGCAGCTTGGGGACAGGGGCGGATGAGCAGTTCTTC	CASSLGTGADEQFF
TRBV4-2	TRBJ1-1	TRBD1	NA	TGTGCCAGCAGCCGCAGGACAGGGAGCCCTGAAGCTTTCTTT	CASSRRTGSPEAFF
TRBV29-1	TRBJ2-3	NA	once	TGCAGCGTTGAGGGCGGGATTGCGGATACGCAGTATTTT	CSVEGGIADTQYF
TRBV7-2	TRBJ1-1	TRBD1	few	TGTGCCAGCAGCTCCGGGACAGTAAACACTGAAGCTTTCTTT	CASSSGTVNTEAFF
TRBV7-2	TRBJ2-3	TRBD2	many	TGTGCCAGCAGCTTAGCCACACTAGCGGGAGGGCCTCAAGATACGCAGTATTTT	CASSLATLAGGPQDTQYF
TRBV29-1	TRBJ1-2	NA	few	TGCAGCGTTTCTCTGTCTGACTATGGCTACACCTTC	CSVSLSDYGYTF
TRBV28	TRBJ2-1	TRBD2	many	TGTGCCAGCAGTTCTAGCGGGTACAATGAGCAGTTCTTC	CASSSSGYNEQFF